This T cell receptor beta chain came from a study of OX40 agonist ivuxolimab in advanced cancers. At the level of the study: The patients' treatment was ivuxolimab, an agonistic anti-OX40 (CD134) antibody. Findings and limits, study-wide: The study found that CD8+ T cells averaged more expanded clones than CD4+. Within 6 weeks, CD4+ and CD8+ blood T cells expanded clonally at 0.1 to 3.0 mg/kg.

V was shortened by 4 bases and J by 3 bases, with 13 bases between the two germline ends. This CDR3 spans 15 amino acids. CDR1 is SGHVS, CDR2 FNYEAQ, per germline. Only in-frame clones appear in the TCRdb table, and some are missing; sequencing was by immunoSEQ multiplex PCR. The repertoire has 9,500 to 15,000 clones, 65% to 75% of them found once; the top ten carry around 11%. About this clone: Antigen: not known.

On cycle 4 day 1 and cycle 7 day 1, as well as at baseline, blood was sampled. This specimen was CD4+ or CD8+ T cells sorted from blood, taken in a trial of the OX40 agonist ivuxolimab. V and J are TRBV7-6 and TRBJ2-1, with D unresolved. The receptor comes from an adult with an advanced solid tumor such as melanoma, head and neck, liver or kidney cancer. The CDR3 sequence is CASSSMDDFYNEQFF. The CDR3 bases are TGTGCCAGCAGCTCCATGGACGACTTCTACAATGAGCAGTTCTTC.